This T cell receptor (beta chain) was captured by sequencing in a study of T-cell memory formation after mild COVID-19. The overall study: TCR clusters largely stayed donor specific.

One entry per CDR3 protein results from TCRdb running MiXCR on the 5' RACE reads. This sample has approximately 150,000 distinct CDR3 sequences, with under 7% found just once. V lost 1 base and J lost 5; bases outside the gene matches: 8. Germline V gene lookup returns CDR1 LGHNA and CDR2 YSLEER. The length of the CDR3 is 18 residues. This rearrangement joins TRBV4-3 to TRBJ2-2; TRBD2 matches 12 bases. Sequenced input: PBMCs or a T cell subset sorted from them (not recorded which). This receptor was identified in an adult woman who had mild COVID-19 (a few samples of this study predate the infection). Cell type and time point are not known. The DNA for the CDR3 is TGCGCCAGCAGCCAAGTCGGGCTAGCGGGAGGGAGTACCGGGGAGCTGTTTTTT. Amino acid sequence: CASSQVGLAGGSTGELFF.